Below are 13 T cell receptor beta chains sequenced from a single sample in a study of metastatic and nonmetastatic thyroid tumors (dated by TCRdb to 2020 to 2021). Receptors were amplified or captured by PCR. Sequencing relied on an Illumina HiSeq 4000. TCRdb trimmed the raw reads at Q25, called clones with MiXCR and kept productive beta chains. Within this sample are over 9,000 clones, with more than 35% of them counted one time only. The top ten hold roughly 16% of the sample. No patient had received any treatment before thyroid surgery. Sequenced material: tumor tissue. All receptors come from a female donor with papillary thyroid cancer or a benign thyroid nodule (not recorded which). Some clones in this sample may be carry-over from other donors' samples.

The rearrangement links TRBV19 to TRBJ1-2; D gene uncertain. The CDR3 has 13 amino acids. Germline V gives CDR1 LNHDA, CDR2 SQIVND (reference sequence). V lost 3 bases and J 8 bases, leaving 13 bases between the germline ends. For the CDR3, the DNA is TGTGCCAGTAGTATGGAGAGGGTGAGAGGCTACACCTTC. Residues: CASSMERVRGYTF.

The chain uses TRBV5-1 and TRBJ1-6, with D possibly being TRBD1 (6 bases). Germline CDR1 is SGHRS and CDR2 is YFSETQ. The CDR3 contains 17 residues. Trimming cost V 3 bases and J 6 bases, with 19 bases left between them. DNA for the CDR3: TGCGCCAGCAGCTCCGTACAGGGATTCCGCCTTAATTCACCCCTCCACTTT. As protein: CASSSVQGFRLNSPLHF.

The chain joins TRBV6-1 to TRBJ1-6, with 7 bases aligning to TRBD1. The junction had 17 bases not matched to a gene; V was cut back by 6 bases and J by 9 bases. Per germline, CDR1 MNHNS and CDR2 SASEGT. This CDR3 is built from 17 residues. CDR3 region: CASRSRGGVSLGSPLHF. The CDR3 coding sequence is TGTGCCAGCAGAAGCAGGGGGGGCGTGTCGTTGGGTTCACCCCTCCACTTT.

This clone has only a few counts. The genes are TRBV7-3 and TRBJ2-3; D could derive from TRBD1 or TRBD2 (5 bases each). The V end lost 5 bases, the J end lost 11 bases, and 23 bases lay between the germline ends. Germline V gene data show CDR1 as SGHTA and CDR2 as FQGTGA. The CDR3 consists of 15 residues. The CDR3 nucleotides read TGTGCCAGCAGCCCGCAATCCGGGACCAACCACATGCAGTATTTT. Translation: CASSPQSGTNHMQYF.

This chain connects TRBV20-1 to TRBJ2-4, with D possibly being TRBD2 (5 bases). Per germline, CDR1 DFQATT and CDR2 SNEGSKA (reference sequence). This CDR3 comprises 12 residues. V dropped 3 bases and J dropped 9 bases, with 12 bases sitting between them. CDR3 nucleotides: TGCAGTGCTAGCGGGGTGTCGGTCATTCAGTACTTC. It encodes CSASGVSVIQYF.

The CDR3 sequence: CASSLHVMLGQTYEQYF. The CDR3 DNA sequence: TGCGCCAGCAGCTTACACGTGATGCTGGGACAGACCTACGAGCAGTACTTC. The rearrangement uses TRBV5-1 and TRBJ2-7, with TRBD1 matching over 7 bases. The junction had 13 bases not matched to a gene; V was cut back by 2 bases and J by 2 bases. Germline CDR1 SGHRS, CDR2 YFSETQ. The CDR3 sequence is 17 residues long.

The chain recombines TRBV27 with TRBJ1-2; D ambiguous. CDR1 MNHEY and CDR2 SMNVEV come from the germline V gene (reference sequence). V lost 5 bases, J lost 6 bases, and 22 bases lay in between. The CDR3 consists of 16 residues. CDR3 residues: CASSPRLFADSNGYTF. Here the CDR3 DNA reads TGTGCCAGCAGTCCCCGCCTATTCGCGGATTCGAATGGCTACACCTTC.

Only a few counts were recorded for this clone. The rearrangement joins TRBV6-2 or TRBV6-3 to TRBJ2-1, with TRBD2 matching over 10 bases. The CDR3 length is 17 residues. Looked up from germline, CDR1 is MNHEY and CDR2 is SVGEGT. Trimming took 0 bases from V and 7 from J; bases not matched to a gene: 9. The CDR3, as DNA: TGTGCCAGCAGTTACTCGACGGCTAGCGGGAGAGGGAATGAGCAGTTCTTC. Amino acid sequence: CASSYSTASGRGNEQFF.

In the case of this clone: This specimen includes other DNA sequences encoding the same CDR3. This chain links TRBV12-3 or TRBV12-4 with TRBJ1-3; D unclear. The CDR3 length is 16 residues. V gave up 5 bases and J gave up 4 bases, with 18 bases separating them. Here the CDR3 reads CASSPPGSYAGNTIYF. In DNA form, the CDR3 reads TGTGCCAGCAGTCCCCCCGGTTCCTATGCCGGAAACACCATATATTTT.

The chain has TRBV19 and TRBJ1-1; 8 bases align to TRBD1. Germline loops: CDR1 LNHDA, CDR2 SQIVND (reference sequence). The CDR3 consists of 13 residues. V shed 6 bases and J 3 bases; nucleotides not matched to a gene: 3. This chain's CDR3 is CASSDRGYTEAFF. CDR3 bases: TGTGCCAGTAGCGACAGGGGATACACTGAAGCTTTCTTT.

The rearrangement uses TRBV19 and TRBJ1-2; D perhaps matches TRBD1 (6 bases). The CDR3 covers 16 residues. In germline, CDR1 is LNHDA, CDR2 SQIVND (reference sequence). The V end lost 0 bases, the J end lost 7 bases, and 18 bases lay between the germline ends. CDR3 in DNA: TGTGCCAGTAGTATAGATCTGGGGGCGCAGGCGGCTGGCTACACCTTC. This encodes CASSIDLGAQAAGYTF.

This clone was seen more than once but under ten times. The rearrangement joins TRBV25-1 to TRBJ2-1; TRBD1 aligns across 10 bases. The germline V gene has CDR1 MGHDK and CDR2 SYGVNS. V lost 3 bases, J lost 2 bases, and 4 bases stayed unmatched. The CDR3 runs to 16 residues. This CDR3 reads CASSDNDRGPYNEQFF. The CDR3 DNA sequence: TGTGCCAGCAGTGATAACGACAGGGGGCCCTACAATGAGCAGTTCTTC. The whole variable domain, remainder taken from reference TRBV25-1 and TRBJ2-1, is EADIYQTPRYLVIGTGKKITLECSQTMGHDKMYWYQQDPGMELHLIHYSYGVNSTEKGDLSSESTVSRIRTEHFPLTLESARPSHTSQYLCASSDNDRGPYNEQFFGPGTRLTVL.

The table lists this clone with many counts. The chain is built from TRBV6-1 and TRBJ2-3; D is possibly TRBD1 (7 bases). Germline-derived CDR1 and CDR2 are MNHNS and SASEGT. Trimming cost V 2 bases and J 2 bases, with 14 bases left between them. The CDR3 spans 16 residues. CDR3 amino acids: CASSESQGGLTDTQYF. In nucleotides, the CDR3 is TGTGCCAGCAGTGAAAGCCAGGGGGGCCTCACAGATACGCAGTATTTT.